The sample holds a few counts of the clone carrying this T cell receptor (beta chain). Its antigen is currently unknown. The data were obtained in a study of response to subunit inactivated influenza vaccine. General study results and limits: The authors put forward the suggestion that each seasonal influenza vaccination may bring in only a limited number of new T cells.

TCRdb passed the RT-PCR reads through MiXCR, listing each CDR3 protein once. The sample lists more than 400,000 distinct CDR3 sequences; approximately 11% were seen once. CDR3 length equals 17 residues. Germline CDR1 LGHNA, CDR2 YSLEER. Trimming at V came to 0 bases and at J to 9 bases, leaving 9 bases not matched to a gene. Source: PBMCs from blood, taken more than 35 days after vaccination. This clonotype was obtained from a man aged 50-60 years who received an inactivated influenza vaccine. This chain connects TRBV4-3 to TRBJ2-1; 12 nucleotides match TRBD2. Here the CDR3 reads CASSQDPSGGARGEQFF. The DNA for the CDR3 is TGCGCCAGCAGCCAAGATCCTAGCGGGGGGGCTCGAGGTGAGCAGTTCTTC.